This T cell receptor (beta chain) came from a study of blood T cells in healthy people across ages. Findings and limits, study-wide: Unsorted PBMCs blocked a conclusive comparison of naive and antigen-experienced cells. Older age went with lower TCR beta diversity per million T cells, in a roughly linear way. Both higher diversity and more naive CD4+ cells marked long-lived donors when set against aged donors.

This clonotype was seen a few times. Antigen unknown. Trimming cost V 5 bases and J 0 bases, with 11 bases left between them. Germline loops: CDR1 DFQATT, CDR2 SNEGSKA (reference sequence). This CDR3 comprises 14 residues. Alongside a J-beta primer mix, a sample-barcoded 5' primer served in a second PCR lasting about 6 to 11 cycles. The authors tagged each cDNA molecule using a template-switch adaptor with 12 random nucleotides. TCRdb recomputed calls from the 5' RACE reads with MiXCR, one row per CDR3 protein. The sample yields roughly 730,000 distinct CDR3 sequences, about 56% seen once. The sequenced material came from blood. This chain connects TRBV20-1 to TRBJ2-1; D is perhaps TRBD1 or TRBD2 (5 bases each). The TCR sequence derives from a man aged 40-55 years in good health. CDR3 protein: CSAGDHSSYNEQFF. The DNA for the CDR3 is TGCAGTGCTGGGGACCATAGCTCCTACAATGAGCAGTTCTTC.